The rows below give T cell receptor beta chains drawn from one sample of a study of blood T cells in healthy people across ages. TCRdb used MiXCR to reprocess the 5' RACE reads, holding one entry per CDR3 protein. This table has some 930,000 distinct CDR3 sequences, about 28% appearing once. This same sample was also part of a study on T cells of mothers and their children.

Sequencing was performed on blood. These receptors were taken from a woman aged 40 to 49 in good health. CDR3s include the opening cysteine and the closing phenylalanine or tryptophan.

v_call | cdr3_aa
TRBV10-3 | CAISEELRQGGYTF
TRBV12-3/TRBV12-4 | CASSFGTSLYEQYF
TRBV4-1 | CASSQDGAGNSPLHF
TRBV3-1 | CASSQVGGTEAFF
TRBV11-2 | CASSLEGGKTPLAFF
TRBV5-1 | CASSKGQTYNEQFF
TRBV20-1 | CSALVGGNSNAEAFF
TRBV6-1 | CASKTGGPTYGYTF
TRBV5-4 | CASRPGGGPNNEQFF
TRBV20-1 | CSARVTGIPYGYTF
TRBV7-7 | CASSSTGGPLDEQFF
TRBV9 | CASSVGGRTNTGELFF
TRBV4-2 | CARSQTGQSIEKLFF
TRBV12-3/TRBV12-4 | CASKPTTGRANEKLFF
TRBV28 | CASSLSDGGGNQPQHF
TRBV6-4 | CASRLRDKRNYEQYF
TRBV7-8 | CASSLREGAGETQYF
TRBV30 | CAWSVQGMGPQHF
TRBV6-5 | CASSYTGGRNQPQHF
TRBV7-2 | CASSLASGEPTDTQYF
TRBV10-3 | CAISEGRSGANYGYTF
TRBV12-3/TRBV12-4 | CASSPSPRVHEQYF
TRBV20-1 | CSARHRGKGRSNQPQHF
TRBV6-5 | CASSYEGASEKLFF
TRBV29-1 | CSVEFPRDRGRADYGYTF
TRBV4-1 | CASSHRTIKTGELFF
TRBV6-5 | CASNNRVRSNSPLHF
TRBV28 | CASSLSTGIYGYTF
TRBV20-1 | CSAGQRAYNEQFF
TRBV4-2 | CASSQVGRAGRIIQPQHF
TRBV7-9 | CASSEGQGLAMDTQYF
TRBV28 | CASRKGQGLGETQYF
TRBV27 | CASSVGTSGGYEQYF
TRBV7-2 | CASSPAGTSGVYYEQYF
TRBV12-3/TRBV12-4 | CASSYGRYSTDTQYF
TRBV7-2 | CASSPRIGWESVSNQPQHF
TRBV28 | CASSSETGWETQYF
TRBV20-1 | CSATKGLGAPETQFF
TRBV7-9 | CVSSLVGSQNTGELFF
TRBV29-1 | CSVEGDPRVSTDTQYF
TRBV29-1 | CSVEEGVETQYF
TRBV2 | CASSDGSGGFTGELFF
TRBV4-1 | CASGRNREDYGYTF
TRBV29-1 | CSVESGQGPISYEQYF
TRBV9 | CASSVSGTTGDRAFF
TRBV30 | CARSTGPGNQPQHF
TRBV6-1 | CASSEPLRTEAFF
TRBV28 | CASSLQQGAGNQPQHF
TRBV2 | CASGLWKNIQYF
TRBV7-2 | CASKGERGSYNEQFF
TRBV7-2 | CASSPGQGAFGGELFF